This T cell receptor beta chain appears in the sequencing data of a study of blood T cell repertoires in COVID-19. The germline V and J ends were trimmed by 1 base and 1 base, with 8 bases remaining between them. CDR1 is SGHKS and CDR2 is YYEKEE in the germline V gene (reference sequence). CDR3 length: 14 residues. Per the authors' pipeline: Reference gene primer amplification in the assay estimated nucleated cell counts. Method: immunoSEQ multiplex PCR; TCRdb's copy keeps in-frame clones and lacks some. V and J calls and clone size are as listed in that table; D and trimming were resolved from the DNA. This table has fewer than 45,000 clones, 70% to 90% appearing once.

The clonotype was recovered from a man aged 50 or older with active COVID-19. What was sequenced was peripheral blood. This rearrangement joins TRBV5-5 to TRBJ1-1; perhaps TRBD1 as D (6 bases). CDR3 residues: CASSLYRANTEAFF. The CDR3 region has the DNA TGTGCCAGCAGCTTGTACAGGGCGAACACTGAAGCTTTCTTT. Based on the CDR3 plus reference TRBV5-5 and TRBJ1-1, the full variable domain is DAGVTQSPTHLIKTRGQQVTLRCSPISGHKSVSWYQQVLGQGPQFIFQYYEKEERGRGNFPDRFSARQFPNYSSELNVNALLLGDSALYLCASSLYRANTEAFFGQGTRLTVV.